The 2 T cell receptor beta chains below all came from one sample that was sequenced in a study of cytomegalovirus exposure and HLA in healthy donors. The PCR employed 60 Vbeta primers together with 13 Jbeta primers. Using immunoSEQ multiplex PCR, the repertoire was profiled, and TCRdb retains in-frame clones only, with some absent. Here the sample spans around 120,000 clones, about three quarters being singletons. Source material: PBMCs. Receptors originate from a female donor in good health and CMV-seropositive.

The V call is TRBV5-1, the J call TRBJ2-5; TRBD2 aligns across 7 bases. Looked up from germline, CDR1 is SGHRS and CDR2 is YFSETQ. The CDR3 totals 16 residues. Germline trimming cut 3 bases from V and 2 bases from J; bases unmatched to any gene: 10. CDR3 DNA sequence: TGCGCCAGCAGCTGGGCCCCGGGGGGAGCACAAGAGACCCAGTACTTC. This sequence encodes CASSWAPGGAQETQYF.

This rearrangement joins TRBV28 to TRBJ2-7; 13 bases match TRBD2. The J segment lost 4 bases and the V segment lost 10 bases, leaving 13 bases of the junction unmatched. The germline V gene encodes CDR1 MDHEN and CDR2 SYDVKM. This CDR3 spans 16 amino acids. Written as DNA, the CDR3 is TGTGCCACTGGGACTAGCGGGATCGCGCCTCGTTACGAGCAGTACTTC. Amino acids: CATGTSGIAPRYEQYF.